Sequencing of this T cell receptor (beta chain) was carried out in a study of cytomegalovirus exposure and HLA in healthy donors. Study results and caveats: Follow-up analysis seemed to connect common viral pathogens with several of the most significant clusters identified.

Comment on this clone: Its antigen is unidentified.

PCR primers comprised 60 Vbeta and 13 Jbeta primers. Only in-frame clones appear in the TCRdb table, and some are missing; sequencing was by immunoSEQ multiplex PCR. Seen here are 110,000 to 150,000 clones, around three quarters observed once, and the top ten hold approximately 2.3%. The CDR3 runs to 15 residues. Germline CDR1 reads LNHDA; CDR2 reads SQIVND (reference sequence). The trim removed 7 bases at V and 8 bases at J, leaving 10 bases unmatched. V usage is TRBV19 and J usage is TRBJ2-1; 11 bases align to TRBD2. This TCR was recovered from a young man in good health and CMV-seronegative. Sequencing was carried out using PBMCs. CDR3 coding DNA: TGTGCCAGTACCCCCATAGCGGGGGGGCTATATGAGCAGTTCTTC. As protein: CASTPIAGGLYEQFF.